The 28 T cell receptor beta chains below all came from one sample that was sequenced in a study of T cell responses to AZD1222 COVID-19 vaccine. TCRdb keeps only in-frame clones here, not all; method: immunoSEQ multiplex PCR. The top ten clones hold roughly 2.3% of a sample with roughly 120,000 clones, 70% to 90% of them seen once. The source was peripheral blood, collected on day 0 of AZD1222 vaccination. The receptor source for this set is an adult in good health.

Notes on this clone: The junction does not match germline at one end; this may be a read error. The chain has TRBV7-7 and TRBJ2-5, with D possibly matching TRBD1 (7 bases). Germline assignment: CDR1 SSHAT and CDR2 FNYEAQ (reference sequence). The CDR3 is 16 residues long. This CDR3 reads CASSRTGGGRGETQYF. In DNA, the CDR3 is TGTGCTAGCAGCCGGACAGGAGGGGGCAGGGGGGAGACCCAGTACTTC.

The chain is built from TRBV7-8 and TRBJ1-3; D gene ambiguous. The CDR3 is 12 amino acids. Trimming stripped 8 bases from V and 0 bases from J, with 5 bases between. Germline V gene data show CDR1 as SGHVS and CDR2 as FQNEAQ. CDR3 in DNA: TGTGCCAGCGGATTCTCTGGAAACACCATATATTTT. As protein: CASGFSGNTIYF.

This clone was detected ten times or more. CDR3 sequence (DNA): TGTGCCAGCAGCGCTGCGGGGGGAAGTGGCTACACCTTC. This sequence encodes CASSAAGGSGYTF. This chain connects TRBV7-2 to TRBJ1-2, with a weak D call TRBD1 (5 bases). CDR3 size: 13 residues. Germline CDR1 reads SGHTA; CDR2 reads FQGNSA. Trimming took off 5 bases at V and 7 bases at J, with 14 bases between the two ends.

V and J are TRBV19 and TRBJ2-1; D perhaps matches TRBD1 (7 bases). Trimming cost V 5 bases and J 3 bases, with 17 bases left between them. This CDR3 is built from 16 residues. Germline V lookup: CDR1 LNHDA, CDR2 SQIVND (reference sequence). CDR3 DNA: TGTGCCAGTAGTTCGGGCGGGACAGTCATCTACAATGAGCAGTTCTTC. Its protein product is CASSSGGTVIYNEQFF.

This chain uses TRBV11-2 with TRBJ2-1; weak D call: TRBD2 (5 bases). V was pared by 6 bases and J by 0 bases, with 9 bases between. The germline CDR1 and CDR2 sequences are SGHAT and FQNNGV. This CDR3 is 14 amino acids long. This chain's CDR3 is CASSSEASYNEQFF. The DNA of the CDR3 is TGTGCCAGCAGTTCGGAGGCCTCCTACAATGAGCAGTTCTTC.

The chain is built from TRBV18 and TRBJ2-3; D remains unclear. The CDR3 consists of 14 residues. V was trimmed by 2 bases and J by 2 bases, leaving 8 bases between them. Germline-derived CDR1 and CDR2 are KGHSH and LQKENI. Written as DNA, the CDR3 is TGTGCCAGCTCACCAGGCTCCCACACAGATACGCAGTATTTT. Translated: CASSPGSHTDTQYF.

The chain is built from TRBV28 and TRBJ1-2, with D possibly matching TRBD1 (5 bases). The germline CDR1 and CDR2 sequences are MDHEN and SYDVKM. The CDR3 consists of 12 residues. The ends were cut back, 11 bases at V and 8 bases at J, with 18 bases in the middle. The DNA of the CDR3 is TGTGCCTACAACGCAGGGTGGGACGGCTACACCTTC. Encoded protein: CAYNAGWDGYTF.

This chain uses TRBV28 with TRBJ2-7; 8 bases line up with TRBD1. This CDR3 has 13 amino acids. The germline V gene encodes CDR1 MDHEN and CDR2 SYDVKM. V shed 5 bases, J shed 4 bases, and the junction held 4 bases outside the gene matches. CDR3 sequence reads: CASSPGTGYEQYF. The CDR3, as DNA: TGTGCCAGCAGTCCCGGGACAGGTTACGAGCAGTACTTC.

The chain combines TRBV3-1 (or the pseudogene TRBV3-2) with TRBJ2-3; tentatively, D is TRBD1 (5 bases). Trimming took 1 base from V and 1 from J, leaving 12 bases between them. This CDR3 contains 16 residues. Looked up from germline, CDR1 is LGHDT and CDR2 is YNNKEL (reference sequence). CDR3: CASSQGAGSRTDTQYF. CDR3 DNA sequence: TGTGCCAGCAGCCAAGGGGCAGGGTCCCGCACAGATACGCAGTATTTT.

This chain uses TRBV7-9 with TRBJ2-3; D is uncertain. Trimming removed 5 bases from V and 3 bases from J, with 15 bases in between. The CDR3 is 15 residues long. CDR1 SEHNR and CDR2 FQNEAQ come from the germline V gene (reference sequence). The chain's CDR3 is CASSLPLARTDTQYF. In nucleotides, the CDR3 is TGTGCCAGCAGCCTACCCTTAGCACGGACAGATACGCAGTATTTT.

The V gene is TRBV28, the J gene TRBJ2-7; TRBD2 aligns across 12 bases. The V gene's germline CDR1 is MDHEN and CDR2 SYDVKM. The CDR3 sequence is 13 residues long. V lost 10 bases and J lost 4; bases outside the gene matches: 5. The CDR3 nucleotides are TGTGCCACCAGGACTAGCGGGAATTACGAGCAGTACTTC. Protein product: CATRTSGNYEQYF.

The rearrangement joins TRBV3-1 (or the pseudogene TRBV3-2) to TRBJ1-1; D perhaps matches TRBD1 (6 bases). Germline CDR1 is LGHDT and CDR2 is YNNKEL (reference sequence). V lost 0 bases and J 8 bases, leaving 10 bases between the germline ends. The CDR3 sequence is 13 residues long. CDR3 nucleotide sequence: TGTGCCAGCAGCCAAGATGTTGGGGGCGAAGCTTTCTTT. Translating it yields CASSQDVGGEAFF.

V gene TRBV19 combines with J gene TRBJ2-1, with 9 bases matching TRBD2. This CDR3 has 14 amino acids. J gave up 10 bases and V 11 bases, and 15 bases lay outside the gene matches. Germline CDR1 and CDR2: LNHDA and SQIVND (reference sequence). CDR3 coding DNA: TGTGCCTCCCGTTCTAGCGGGAAAATGGGAGAGCAGTTCTTC. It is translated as CASRSSGKMGEQFF.

CDR3 region: CSVVGLATNEQFF. CDR3 bases: TGCAGCGTCGTCGGACTAGCGACCAATGAGCAGTTCTTC. The V call is TRBV29-1, the J call TRBJ2-1; 9 nucleotides agree with TRBD2. The junction had 6 bases not matched to a gene; V was cut back by 6 bases and J by 6 bases. The germline V gene encodes CDR1 SQVTM and CDR2 ANQGSEA. The CDR3 length is 13 residues.

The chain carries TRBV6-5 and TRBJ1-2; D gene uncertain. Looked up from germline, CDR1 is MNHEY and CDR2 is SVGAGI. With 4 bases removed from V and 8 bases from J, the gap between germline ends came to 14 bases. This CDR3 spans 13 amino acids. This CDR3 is CASSLASSSGYTF. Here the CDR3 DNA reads TGTGCCAGCAGTTTAGCCTCCTCCTCGGGCTACACCTTC.

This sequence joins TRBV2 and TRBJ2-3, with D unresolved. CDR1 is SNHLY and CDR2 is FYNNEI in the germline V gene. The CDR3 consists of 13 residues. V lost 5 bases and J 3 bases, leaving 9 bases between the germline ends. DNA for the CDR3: TGTGCCAGCAGTCCCGTATTAACAGATACGCAGTATTTT. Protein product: CASSPVLTDTQYF.

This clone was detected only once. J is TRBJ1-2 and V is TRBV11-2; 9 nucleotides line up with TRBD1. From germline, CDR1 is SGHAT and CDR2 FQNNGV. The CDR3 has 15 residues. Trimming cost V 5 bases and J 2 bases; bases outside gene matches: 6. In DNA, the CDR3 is TGTGCCAGCAGCATAGGACAGGGGCTGAACTATGGCTACACCTTC. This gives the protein CASSIGQGLNYGYTF.

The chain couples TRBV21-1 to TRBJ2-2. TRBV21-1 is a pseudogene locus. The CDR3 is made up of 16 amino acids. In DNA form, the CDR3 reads TGTGCCAGCAGCCTGAGTGGGGACGCGAACACCGGGGAGCTGTTTTTT. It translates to CASSLSGDANTGELFF.

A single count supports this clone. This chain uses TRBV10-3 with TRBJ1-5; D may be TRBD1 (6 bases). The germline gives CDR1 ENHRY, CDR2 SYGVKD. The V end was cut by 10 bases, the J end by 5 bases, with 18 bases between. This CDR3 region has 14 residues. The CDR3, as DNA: TGTGCCACCGCGACAGGAAGGACGGATCAGCCCCAGCATTTT. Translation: CATATGRTDQPQHF.

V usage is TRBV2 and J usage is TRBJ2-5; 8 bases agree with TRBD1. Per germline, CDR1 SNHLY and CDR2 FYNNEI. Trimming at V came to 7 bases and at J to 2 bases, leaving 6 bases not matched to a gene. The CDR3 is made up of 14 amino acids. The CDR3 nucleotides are TGTGCCAGCAAGAGGGACAGGCTTCAAGAGACCCAGTACTTC. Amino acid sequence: CASKRDRLQETQYF.

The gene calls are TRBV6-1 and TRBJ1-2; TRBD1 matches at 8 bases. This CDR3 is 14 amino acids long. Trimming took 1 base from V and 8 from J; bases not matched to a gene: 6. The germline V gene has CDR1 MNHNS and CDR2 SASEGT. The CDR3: CASSEEDRVTGYTF. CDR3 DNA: TGTGCCAGCAGTGAAGAGGACAGGGTGACGGGCTACACCTTC.

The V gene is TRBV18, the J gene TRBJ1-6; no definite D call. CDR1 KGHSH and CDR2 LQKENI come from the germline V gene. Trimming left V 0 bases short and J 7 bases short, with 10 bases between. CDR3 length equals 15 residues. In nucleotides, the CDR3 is TGTGCCAGCTCACCACCGGGGAGGGCGAATTCACCCCTCCACTTT. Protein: CASSPPGRANSPLHF.

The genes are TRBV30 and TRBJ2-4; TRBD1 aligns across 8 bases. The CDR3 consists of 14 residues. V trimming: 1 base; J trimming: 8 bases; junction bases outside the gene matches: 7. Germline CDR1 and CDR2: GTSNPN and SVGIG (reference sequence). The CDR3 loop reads CAWSGGQGNDIQYF. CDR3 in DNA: TGTGCCTGGAGTGGAGGACAGGGTAATGACATTCAGTACTTC.

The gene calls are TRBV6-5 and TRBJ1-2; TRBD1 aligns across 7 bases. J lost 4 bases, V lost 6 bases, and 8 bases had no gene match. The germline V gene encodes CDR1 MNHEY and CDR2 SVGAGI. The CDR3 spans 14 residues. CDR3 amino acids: CASRTQGVLYGYTF. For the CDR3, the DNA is TGTGCCAGCAGGACCCAGGGGGTTCTCTATGGCTACACCTTC.

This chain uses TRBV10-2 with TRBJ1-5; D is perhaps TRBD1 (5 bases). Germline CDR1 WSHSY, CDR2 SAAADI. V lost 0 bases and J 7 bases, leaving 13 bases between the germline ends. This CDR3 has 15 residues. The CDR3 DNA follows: TGCGCCAGCAGTGAGTCAGGGCACTCAGGGCAGCCCCAGCATTTT. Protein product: CASSESGHSGQPQHF.

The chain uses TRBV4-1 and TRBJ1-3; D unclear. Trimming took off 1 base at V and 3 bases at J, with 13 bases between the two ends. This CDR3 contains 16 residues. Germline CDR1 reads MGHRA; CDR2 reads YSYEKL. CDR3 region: CASSQVLGKSGNTIYF. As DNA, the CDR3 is TGCGCCAGCAGCCAAGTGTTAGGGAAAAGTGGAAACACCATATATTTT.

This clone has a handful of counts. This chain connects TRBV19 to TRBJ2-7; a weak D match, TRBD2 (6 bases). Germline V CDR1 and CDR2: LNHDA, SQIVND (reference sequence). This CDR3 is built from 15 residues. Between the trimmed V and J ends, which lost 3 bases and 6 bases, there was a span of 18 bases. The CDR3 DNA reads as TGTGCCAGTAGTATGAGCGGGCAGGCCATTGCCGAGCAGTACTTC. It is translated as CASSMSGQAIAEQYF.

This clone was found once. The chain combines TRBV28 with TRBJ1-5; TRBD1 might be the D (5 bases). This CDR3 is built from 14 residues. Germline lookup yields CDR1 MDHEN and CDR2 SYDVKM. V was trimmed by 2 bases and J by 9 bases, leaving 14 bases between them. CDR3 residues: CASSLLRGRGPQHF. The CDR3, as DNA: TGTGCCAGCAGTTTACTGCGGGGGAGGGGGCCCCAGCATTTT.